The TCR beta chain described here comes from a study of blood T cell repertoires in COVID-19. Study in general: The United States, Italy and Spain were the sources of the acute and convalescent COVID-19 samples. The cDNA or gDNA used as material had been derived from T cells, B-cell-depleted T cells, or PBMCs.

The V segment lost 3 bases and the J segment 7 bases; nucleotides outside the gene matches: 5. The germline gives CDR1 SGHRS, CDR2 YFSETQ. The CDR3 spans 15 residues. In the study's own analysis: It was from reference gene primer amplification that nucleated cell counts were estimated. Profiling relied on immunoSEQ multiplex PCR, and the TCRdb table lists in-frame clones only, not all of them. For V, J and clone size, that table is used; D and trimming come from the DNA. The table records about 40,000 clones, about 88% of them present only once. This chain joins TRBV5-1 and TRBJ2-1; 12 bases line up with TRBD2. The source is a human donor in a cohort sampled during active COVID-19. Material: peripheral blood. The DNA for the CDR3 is TGCGCCAGCAGCTCCGGACTAGCGGGGAGGAATGAGCAGTTCTTC. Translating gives CASSSGLAGRNEQFF. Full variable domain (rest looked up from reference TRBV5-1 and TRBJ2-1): KAGVTQTPRYLIKTRGQQVTLSCSPISGHRSVSWYQQTPGQGLQFLFEYFSETQRNKGNFPGRFSGRQFSNSRSEMNVSTLELGDSALYLCASSSGLAGRNEQFFGPGTRLTVL.